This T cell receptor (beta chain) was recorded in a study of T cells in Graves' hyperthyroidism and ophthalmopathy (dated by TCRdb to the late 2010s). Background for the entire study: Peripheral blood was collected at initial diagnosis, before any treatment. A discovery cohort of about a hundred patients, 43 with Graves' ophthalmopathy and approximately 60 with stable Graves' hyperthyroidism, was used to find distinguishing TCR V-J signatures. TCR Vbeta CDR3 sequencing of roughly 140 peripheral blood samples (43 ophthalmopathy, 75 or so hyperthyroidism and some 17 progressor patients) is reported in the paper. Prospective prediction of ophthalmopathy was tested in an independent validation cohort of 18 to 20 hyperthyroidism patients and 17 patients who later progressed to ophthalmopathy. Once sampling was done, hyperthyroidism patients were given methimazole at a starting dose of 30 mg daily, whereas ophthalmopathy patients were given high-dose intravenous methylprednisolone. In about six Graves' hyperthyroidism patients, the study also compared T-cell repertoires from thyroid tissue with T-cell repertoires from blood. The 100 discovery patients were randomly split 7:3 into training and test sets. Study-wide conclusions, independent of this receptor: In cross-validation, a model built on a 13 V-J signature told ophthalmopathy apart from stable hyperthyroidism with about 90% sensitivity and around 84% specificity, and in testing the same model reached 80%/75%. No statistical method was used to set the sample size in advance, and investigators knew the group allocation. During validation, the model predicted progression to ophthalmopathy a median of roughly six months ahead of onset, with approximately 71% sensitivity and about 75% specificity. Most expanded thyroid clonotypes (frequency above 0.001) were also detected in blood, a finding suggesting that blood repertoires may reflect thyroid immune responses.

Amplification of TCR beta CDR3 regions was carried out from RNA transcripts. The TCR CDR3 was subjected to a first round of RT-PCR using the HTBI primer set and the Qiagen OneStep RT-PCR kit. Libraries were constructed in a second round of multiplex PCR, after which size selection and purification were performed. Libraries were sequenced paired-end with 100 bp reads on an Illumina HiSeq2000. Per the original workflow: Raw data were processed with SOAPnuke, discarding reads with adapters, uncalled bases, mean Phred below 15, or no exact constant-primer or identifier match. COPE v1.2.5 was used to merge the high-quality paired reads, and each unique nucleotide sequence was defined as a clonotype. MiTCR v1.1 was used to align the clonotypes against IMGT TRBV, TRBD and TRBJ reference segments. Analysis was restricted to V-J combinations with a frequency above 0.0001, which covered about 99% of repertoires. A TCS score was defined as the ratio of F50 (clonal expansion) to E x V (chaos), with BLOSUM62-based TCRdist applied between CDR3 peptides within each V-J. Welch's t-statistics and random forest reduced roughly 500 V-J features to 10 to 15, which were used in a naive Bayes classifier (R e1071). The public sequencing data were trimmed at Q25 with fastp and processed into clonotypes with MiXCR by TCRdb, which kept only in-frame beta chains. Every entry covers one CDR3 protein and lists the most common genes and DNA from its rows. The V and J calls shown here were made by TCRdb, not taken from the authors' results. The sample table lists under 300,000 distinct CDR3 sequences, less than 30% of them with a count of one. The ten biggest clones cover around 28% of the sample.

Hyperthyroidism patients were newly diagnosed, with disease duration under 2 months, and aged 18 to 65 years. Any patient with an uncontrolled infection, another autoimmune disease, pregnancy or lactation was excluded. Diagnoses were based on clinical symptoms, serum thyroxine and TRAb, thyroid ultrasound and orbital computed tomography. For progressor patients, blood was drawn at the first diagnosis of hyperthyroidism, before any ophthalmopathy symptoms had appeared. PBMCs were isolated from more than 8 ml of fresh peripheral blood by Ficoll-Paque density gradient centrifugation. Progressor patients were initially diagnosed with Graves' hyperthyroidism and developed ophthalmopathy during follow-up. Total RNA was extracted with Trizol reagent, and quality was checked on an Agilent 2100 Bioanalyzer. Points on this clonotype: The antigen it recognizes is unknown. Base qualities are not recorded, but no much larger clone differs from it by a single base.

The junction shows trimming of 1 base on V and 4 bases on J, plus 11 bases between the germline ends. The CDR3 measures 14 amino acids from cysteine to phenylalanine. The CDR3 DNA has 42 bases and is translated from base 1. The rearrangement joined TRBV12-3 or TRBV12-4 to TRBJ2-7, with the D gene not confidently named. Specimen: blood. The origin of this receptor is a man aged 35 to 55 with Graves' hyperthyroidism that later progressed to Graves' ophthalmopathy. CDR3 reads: CASSLGGNAYEQYF. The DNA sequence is TGTGCCAGCAGTTTAGGTGGGAATGCGTACGAGCAGTACTTC.